This is a list of T cell receptor beta chains from one sample in a study of cytomegalovirus exposure and HLA in healthy donors. Here immunoSEQ multiplex PCR was the method, and the copy in TCRdb shows in-frame clones only, minus some. The sample holds over 150,000 clones, around 80% seen once. The sample comprised PBMCs. The receptor source for this set is a woman aged 30 to 39 in good health and CMV-seropositive. CDR3s include the opening cysteine and the closing phenylalanine or tryptophan. A D gene is named only where the DNA matches it firmly. A clone size is listed for some rows: how often the clone was seen (once, few, many), or a class if it is expanded.

TGCAGCGTTGCAAAGAACACTGAAGCTTTCTTT CSVAKNTEAFF TRBV29-1 NA TRBJ1-1 NA
TGTGCCAGCAGCGTAGGTACAGCCACCGGGGAGCTGTTTTTT CASSVGTATGELFF TRBV9 NA TRBJ2-2 NA
TGCAGCGTGGGGGTAGGGACAGCAACTAATGAAAAACTGTTTTTT CSVGVGTATNEKLFF TRBV29-1 NA TRBJ1-4 TRBD1
TGTGCCACCAGCAGATTCTATGAGGGCACAGATACGCAGTATTTT CATSRFYEGTDTQYF TRBV15 NA TRBJ2-3 NA
TGCGCCAGCAGTGAGTCGAGGTCGAGCGGGAGTACGAATGAGCAGTTCTTC CASSESRSSGSTNEQFF TRBV10-1 NA TRBJ2-1 TRBD2
TGCAGCGTTGATTCGGGGGGGGGCTCCTACAATGAGCAGTTCTTC CSVDSGGGSYNEQFF TRBV29-1 NA TRBJ2-1 TRBD2
TGTGCCGCCACACCGGGGTCGGTCGGGGGACAGGAGGATGGCTACACCTTC CAATPGSVGGQEDGYTF TRBV28 NA TRBJ1-2 TRBD1
TGTGCCAGCAGTGAAGCGGGACAGGGATTGGGTGTGATTTTT CASSEAGQGLGVIF TRBV6-1 NA TRBJ1-4 TRBD1
TGTGCCAGCAGCCCCTGGGCCAACTATGGCTACACCTTC CASSPWANYGYTF TRBV14 NA TRBJ1-2 NA
TGTGCCACCAGCAGAGTCAGGACTGGCGAGCAGTTCTTC CATSRVRTGEQFF TRBV15 NA TRBJ2-1 NA
TGTGCCAGCAGTGAACCGGGACTAGCGAAAAGGGGCACCGGGGAGCTGTTTTTT CASSEPGLAKRGTGELFF TRBV2 NA TRBJ2-2 TRBD2
TGCGCCAGCAGACCCGGGACACTGAACACCGGGGAGCTGTTTTTT CASRPGTLNTGELFF TRBV4-1 NA TRBJ2-2 NA
TGTGCCAGCAAAGTACAGCGGCGGTCCTACGAGCAGTACTTC CASKVQRRSYEQYF TRBV6-5 NA TRBJ2-7 NA
TGTGCCAGCAGCCTTAGGACTAGCGGGATGATCGCAGATACGCAGTATTTT CASSLRTSGMIADTQYF TRBV5-6 NA TRBJ2-3 TRBD2
TGTGCCTGGAGTCGGGACAGGGTCCATCAGCCCCAGCATTTT CAWSRDRVHQPQHF TRBV30 NA TRBJ1-5 TRBD1
TGTGCCAGCAGCTTGACAGGCACGACGGGAAACACCATATATTTT CASSLTGTTGNTIYF TRBV5-4 NA TRBJ1-3 NA
TGTGCCAGCAGTCCATACCAGGACAGTAAAAACGAAGCTTTCTTT CASSPYQDSKNEAFF TRBV6-5 NA TRBJ1-1 NA
TGTGCCAGCAGTGGTAGTCAGGGGACGTACAATGAGCAGTTCTTC CASSGSQGTYNEQFF TRBV6-1 NA TRBJ2-1 NA
TGTGCCAGCAGTTTCGACAGGAGCTCCTACAATGAGCAGTTCTTC CASSFDRSSYNEQFF TRBV27 NA TRBJ2-1 NA
TGCAGTGCTCCAATCCACTACGAGCAGTACTTC CSAPIHYEQYF TRBV20-1 NA TRBJ2-7 NA
TGTGCCAGCAGTAGGAACACTGAAGCTTTCTTT CASSRNTEAFF TRBV5-6 NA TRBJ1-1 NA
TGTGCCAGCAGTTACTCGCGGGTGAACACTGAAGCTTTCTTT CASSYSRVNTEAFF TRBV6-6 NA TRBJ1-1 NA
TGTGCCAGCAGTTCGAGCCCAGGTATCTCTGGGGCCAACGTCCTGACTTTC CASSSSPGISGANVLTF TRBV7-9 NA TRBJ2-6 NA
TGTGCCAGCAGGAGTACCCTCTCTGGAGGTCTAAATCAGCCCCAGCATTTT CASRSTLSGGLNQPQHF TRBV2 NA TRBJ1-5 NA
TGTGCCAGCAGCTTAATGGCGGGCCCAACACACAATGAGCAGTTCTTC CASSLMAGPTHNEQFF TRBV7-3 NA TRBJ2-1 NA
TGTGCCAGCAGCTTAGTCCCAGGGGTGCGCGCTTTCTTT CASSLVPGVRAFF TRBV7-9 NA TRBJ1-1 NA
TGTGCCAGCAGTGTCCTTCCTTGGAACACTGAAGCTTTCTTT CASSVLPWNTEAFF TRBV2 NA TRBJ1-1 NA
TGTGCCAGCAGGGCCCCGGCAGGGAACTCCTACGAGCAGTACTTC CASRAPAGNSYEQYF TRBV25-1 NA TRBJ2-7 NA
TGTGCCAGCAGCTTTCAAACCGGGACTAGCGCAGCGGAGACCCAGTACTTC CASSFQTGTSAAETQYF TRBV5-6 NA TRBJ2-5 TRBD2
TGTGCCATCAAAGGGGGGGTGGGCAATGAGCAGTTCTTC CAIKGGVGNEQFF TRBV10-3 NA TRBJ2-1 NA
TGCAGCGTTGAACTAGCGGGAGTCCAAAAGCAGTTCTTC CSVELAGVQKQFF TRBV29-1 once TRBJ2-1 TRBD2
TGTGCCAGCAGCCTACAGGGGCCTAGCTCTGGGGCCAACGTCCTGACTTTC CASSLQGPSSGANVLTF TRBV7-3 NA TRBJ2-6 TRBD1
TGCGCCAGCAGCTTGGACCCCGGGGACTCCTACGAGCAGTACTTC CASSLDPGDSYEQYF TRBV5-1 once TRBJ2-7 NA
TGTGCCAGCAGCGTAGCCCATTCTGGGGCCAACGTCCTGACTTTC CASSVAHSGANVLTF TRBV9 NA TRBJ2-6 NA
TGTGCCAGCAGTGAAATGGGGGACAGCTACGAGCAGTACTTC CASSEMGDSYEQYF TRBV6-1 NA TRBJ2-7 TRBD1
TGTGCCAGCAGCTCAAGGACTAGCGGACGCGGAGAGACCCAGTACTTC CASSSRTSGRGETQYF TRBV7-9 once TRBJ2-5 TRBD2
TGCGCCAGCAGTGACCTAAATGAGCAGTTCTTC CASSDLNEQFF TRBV10-2 NA TRBJ2-1 NA
TGTGCCAGCAGTTTACTCCAAGGGGCTTCCATGAACACTGAAGCTTTCTTT CASSLLQGASMNTEAFF TRBV28 NA TRBJ1-1 NA
TGTGCCAGCAGCCAAGATTGGGCGGGACGAACCAATACCGGGGAGCTGTTTTTT CASSQDWAGRTNTGELFF TRBV4-2 once TRBJ2-2 NA
TGCGCCAGCAGCTCGGGGTACACCGGGGAGCTGTTTTTT CASSSGYTGELFF TRBV5-1 NA TRBJ2-2 NA
TGTGCCAGCAGCCAAGGTAGAATGTTGAACACTGAAGCTTTCTTT CASSQGRMLNTEAFF TRBV14 NA TRBJ1-1 NA
TGCAGCGTTTCAGGAGGAGAAAAACTGTTTTTT CSVSGGEKLFF TRBV29-1 NA TRBJ1-4 NA
TGTGCCATCAGTAAACAGGGTGAAGCTTACGAGCAGTACTTC CAISKQGEAYEQYF TRBV10-3 NA TRBJ2-7 NA
TGCAGCGTTATATCCCAGGGGGCTCGCTACGAGCAGTACTTC CSVISQGARYEQYF TRBV29-1 NA TRBJ2-7 TRBD1
TGTGCCAGCCCCATCCCAAGAGACCAGTACTTC CASPIPRDQYF TRBV9 few TRBJ2-5 NA
TGTGCCTGGAGTACCGGGACAGGGATACTAGCCAAAAACATTCAGTACTTC CAWSTGTGILAKNIQYF TRBV30 NA TRBJ2-4 TRBD1
TGTGCCAGCAGCCCACGCGGCGGGAGGGCCTACGAGCAGTACTTC CASSPRGGRAYEQYF TRBV7-3 NA TRBJ2-7 TRBD2
TGTGCCACCAGCAGAGGGGACAGGGGGCTGGCAGATACGCAGTATTTT CATSRGDRGLADTQYF TRBV15 once TRBJ2-3 TRBD1
TGTGCCAGTAGTCCGGCTAGCGGGAACTATAATGAGCAGTTCTTC CASSPASGNYNEQFF TRBV19 NA TRBJ2-1 TRBD2
TGTGCCAGCTCACCTGTGAGGGATTCAGGCTACACCTTC CASSPVRDSGYTF TRBV18 NA TRBJ1-2 NA
TGTGCCAGTAGTATATCGGACAGGACTAACTATGGCTACACCTTC CASSISDRTNYGYTF TRBV19 NA TRBJ1-2 TRBD1
TGTGCCAGCTCACCCTCCACCGGGACAGGGAGTGGCTACACCTTC CASSPSTGTGSGYTF TRBV18 NA TRBJ1-2 TRBD1
TGTGCCAGCGGACAATCTCGGTGGGGCTCTGGAAACACCATATATTTT CASGQSRWGSGNTIYF TRBV28 NA TRBJ1-3 NA
TGTGCCAGCAGCGCATCCGGGACTGACAAAGAAGCTTTCTTT CASSASGTDKEAFF TRBV7-9 NA TRBJ1-1 NA
TGTGCCAGCCGCCGGACAGCTACGGACGAGCAGTACTTC CASRRTATDEQYF TRBV5-4 NA TRBJ2-7 NA